This is a list of T cell receptor beta chains from one sample in a study of regulatory T cells in long-lasting Graves disease. TCRdb processed the multiplex PCR reads anew with MiXCR; each CDR3 protein has one entry. In the table there are 250,000 to 300,000 distinct CDR3 sequences, roughly 21% of which are singletons. Sample: peripheral blood mononuclear cells (PBMCs), taken when the disease was refractory, from a patient treated with antithyroid drugs. These receptors were obtained from a female donor with Graves disease. The CDR3 runs from the conserved cysteine through the conserved F or W. Size tells how often a clone was seen (once, few, many) or the class of an expanded clone, and some rows leave it out.

clone_size j_call v_call cdr3_aa
- TRBJ2-1 TRBV20-1 CSATPFSGRKYNEQFF
few TRBJ1-5 TRBV5-5 CASSPEVGYSNQPQHF
- TRBJ2-5 TRBV20-1 CSAIMRAGEEETQYF
many TRBJ2-2 TRBV18 CASSRDTTNTGELFF
few TRBJ1-2 TRBV4-3 CASSQGYRGQNGYTF
- TRBJ1-2 TRBV5-6 CASTPYRGHYGYTF
many TRBJ2-7 TRBV10-3 CATGYAYEQYF
few TRBJ2-4 TRBV11-2 CASSFRPAGTENIQYF
- TRBJ2-5 TRBV15 CATSRVGDTRGGTQYF
many TRBJ2-1 TRBV12-3/TRBV12-4 CAIFPRSAARAYNEQFF
- TRBJ2-7 TRBV19 CASSGTRKVREQYF
many TRBJ2-7 TRBV12-3/TRBV12-4 CASSALAGGPYEQYF
- TRBJ2-7 TRBV3-2 CASSQDRGENYEQYF
many TRBJ2-5 TRBV28 CASSRPGLDPSKTQYF
many TRBJ2-2 TRBV6-2/TRBV6-3 CASSYREAVGELFF
many TRBJ2-2 TRBV28 CASSLLQENTGELFF
- TRBJ2-6 TRBV28 CASSFPRDRGTGANVLTF
- TRBJ2-7 TRBV4-1 CASSRSRQGARNEQYF
once TRBJ2-7 TRBV7-9 CASSNWYGSNPSEQYF
many TRBJ2-7 TRBV6-1 CASRVDREYEQYF
few TRBJ2-2 TRBV2 CASSNMGAINTGELFF
few TRBJ2-7 TRBV19 CASSLRQGSYEQYF
- TRBJ2-7 TRBV13 CASSFGTGQPYEQYF
few TRBJ1-6 TRBV6-5 CASRRLLRGNSPLHF
few TRBJ2-5 TRBV6-1 CASSVFRGQETQYF
few TRBJ2-1 TRBV7-6 CASSSTGNEQFF
- TRBJ1-3 TRBV7-9 CASSMGAGNTIYF
- TRBJ1-5 TRBV19 CASSGQGIQPQHF
few TRBJ2-5 TRBV10-3 CAISENTPQETQYF
many TRBJ1-1 TRBV28 CASRTSKDTEAFF
few TRBJ2-2 TRBV27 CATSGTVDGELFF
many TRBJ1-2 TRBV28 CASTVQGSGYTF
- TRBJ1-2 TRBV15 CATSREGGDGYGYTF
many TRBJ2-6 TRBV20-1 CSVTDGSGANVLTF
many TRBJ2-7 TRBV2 CASSDKREVTYEQYF
many TRBJ2-2 TRBV3-1 CASSSRSGSVTGELFF
- TRBJ1-1 TRBV30 CAWAGLDTEAFF
- TRBJ1-3 TRBV12-3/TRBV12-4 CASTPSSGAGNTIYF
few TRBJ2-3 TRBV12-3/TRBV12-4 CASSRYQGVAGASTDTQYF
few TRBJ2-2 TRBV6-2/TRBV6-3 CASREAGGTGELFF
many TRBJ1-6 TRBV7-2 CASSLGQGYNSPLHF
few TRBJ1-1 TRBV27 CASSSQGMNTEAFF
few TRBJ1-5 TRBV6-1 CASRKTGAPDSNQPQHF
- TRBJ2-5 TRBV11-2 CASSLTSGRQTQYF
- TRBJ2-5 TRBV9 CASSRFQETQYF
many TRBJ1-1 TRBV28 CASSPPLQARETEAFF
many TRBJ2-5 TRBV28 CATETGVERETQYF
- TRBJ2-2 TRBV12-3/TRBV12-4 CASTRGQGANTGELFF
many TRBJ2-7 TRBV11-2 CASSLDLANEQYF
many TRBJ2-7 TRBV12-3/TRBV12-4 CASSLVRGTYEQYF
few TRBJ2-2 TRBV2 CASRVRGLAGGSHLAGELFF
few TRBJ2-1 TRBV5-5 CASSLELLVPYNEQFF
- TRBJ2-6 TRBV28 CASSATGAGANVLTF
- TRBJ2-5 TRBV15 CATSRAGAGETQYF
many TRBJ1-2 TRBV20-1 CSADLAGANYGYTF
few TRBJ2-7 TRBV7-9 CASSRGQVGYEQYF
- TRBJ2-2 TRBV12-3/TRBV12-4 CASSPQERENTGELFF
many TRBJ2-7 TRBV28 CASSLVAGDEQYF
- TRBJ1-5 TRBV10-3 CAIRGVRQAPKRDYSNQPQHF